This T cell receptor (beta chain) emerged from a study of beta chain features in type 1 diabetes. The wider study: Healthy donors resembled patients in age, gender and cell yields. Points from the study as a whole: Naive, central memory and Treg TCRB repertoires seemed to resemble each other more closely in patients than they did in healthy donors. When Type 1 diabetes patients were examined, their TCRB CDR3s proved moderately but significantly shorter in all four CD4+ subsets.

Comment on this clone: Its matching antigen is unknown.

Expressed TCRB transcripts were sequenced, since all the RNA that had been isolated was reverse transcribed. Naive, central memory and regulatory T cell samples averaged roughly 3.8 million reads. Assay: immunoSEQ multiplex PCR; the TCRdb copy retains only in-frame clones and omits some. This repertoire shows approximately 280,000 clones, over 14% found once; its top ten account for roughly 0.015%. Input material: naive CD4+ T cells from blood. The clonotype was recovered from a young man with type 1 diabetes.

CDR3 sequence (DNA): TGCGCCAGCAGCCGGACTAGCGGGAGGGGTGATGAGCAGTTCTTC. This translates into CASSRTSGRGDEQFF. V usage is TRBV5-1 and J usage is TRBJ2-1; 15 nucleotides line up with TRBD2. The length of the CDR3 is 15 residues. J gave up 8 bases and V 4 bases, and 4 bases lay outside the gene matches. Germline V gene data show CDR1 as SGHRS and CDR2 as YFSETQ.